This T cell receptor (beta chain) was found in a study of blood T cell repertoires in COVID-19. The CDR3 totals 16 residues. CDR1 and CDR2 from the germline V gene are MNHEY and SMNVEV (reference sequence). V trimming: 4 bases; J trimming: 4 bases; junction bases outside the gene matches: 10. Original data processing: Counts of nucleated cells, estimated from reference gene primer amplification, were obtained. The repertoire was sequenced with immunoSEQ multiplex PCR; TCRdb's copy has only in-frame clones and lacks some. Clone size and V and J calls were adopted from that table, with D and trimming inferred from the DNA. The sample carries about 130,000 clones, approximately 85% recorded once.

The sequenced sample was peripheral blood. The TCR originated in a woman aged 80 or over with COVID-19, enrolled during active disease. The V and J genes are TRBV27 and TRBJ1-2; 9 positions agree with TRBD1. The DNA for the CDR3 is TGTGCCAGCAGTTCCTTACAGGGGGCTGGGTCCTATGGCTACACCTTC. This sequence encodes CASSSLQGAGSYGYTF.